The rows below give T cell receptor beta chains drawn from one sample of a study of beta chain features in type 1 diabetes. Sequencing used immunoSEQ multiplex PCR; TCRdb keeps in-frame clones, though not all of them. The data hold under 250,000 clones, with over 11% observed a single time. The sequenced sample was naive CD4+ T cells from blood. These receptor sequences come from a man aged 25-45 years with type 1 diabetes. Both conserved end residues are part of each CDR3. The order of the fields is J gene, D gene, V gene, clone size, CDR3 DNA, CDR3 protein. The D gene is left open where the match is weak. Size is omitted from some rows. Given values are once, few, many or a class for expanded clones.

TRBJ2-5 | TRBD1 | TRBV6-1 | . | TGTGCCAGCAGCTTACAGGGGGTGGGGACCCAGTACTTC | CASSLQGVGTQYF
TRBJ2-7 | . | TRBV2 | . | TGTGCCAGCAGTGATGAGGGCTACTACGAGCAGTACTTC | CASSDEGYYEQYF
TRBJ1-1 | . | TRBV19 | few | TGTGCCAGTAGTACCCGGACGGGGGGATACACTGAAGCTTTCTTT | CASSTRTGGYTEAFF
TRBJ2-7 | . | TRBV11-1 | . | TGTGCCAGCAGCCCCCACAGGGTTTCCTCCTACGAGCAGTACTTC | CASSPHRVSSYEQYF
TRBJ1-2 | . | TRBV29-1 | few | TGCAGCGTTGAAAGCGATTTCGGGGATCCTTATGGCTACACCTTC | CSVESDFGDPYGYTF
TRBJ2-3 | . | TRBV30 | . | TGTGCCTGGAGTGATGGACAGAGCTTCACAGATACGCAGTATTTT | CAWSDGQSFTDTQYF
TRBJ1-3 | . | TRBV4-1 | few | TGCGCCAGCAGCACACCGAGGACAGCCACCACTACGTATGGAAACACCATATATTTT | CASSTPRTATTTYGNTIYF
TRBJ1-5 | . | TRBV25-1 | few | TGTGCCAGCCAGGGTAGGGTTGATCAGCCCCAGCATTTT | CASQGRVDQPQHF
TRBJ2-7 | TRBD2 | TRBV5-6 | few | TGTGCCAGCAGCTTGCCGAGCGGGATCTGGGGGGAGCAGTACTTC | CASSLPSGIWGEQYF
TRBJ2-7 | . | TRBV5-1 | . | TGCGCCAGCAGCCCGCGACAGGACTACGAGCAGTACTTC | CASSPRQDYEQYF
TRBJ1-1 | TRBD1 | TRBV11-2 | few | TGTGCCAGCAGCCCACTGAGGGGGCGGACTGAAGCTTTCTTT | CASSPLRGRTEAFF
TRBJ2-5 | TRBD1 | TRBV6-5 | . | TGTGCCAGCAGCCGGGGACAGGGAAAAGAGACCCAGTACTTC | CASSRGQGKETQYF
TRBJ2-1 | TRBD2 | TRBV5-1 | . | TGCGCCAGCAGCACTAATCCAGGGGGACTAGCGGATAATGAGCAGTTCTTC | CASSTNPGGLADNEQFF
TRBJ2-1 | TRBD2 | TRBV15 | . | TGTGCCACCAGCAGAAGATTAGCGGGGGCAGGGGGGGATGAGCAGTTCTTC | CATSRRLAGAGGDEQFF
TRBJ2-1 | TRBD1 | TRBV6-1 | . | TGTGCCAGCAGTTCTACAGGGGGCGCTTACAATGAGCAGTTCTTC | CASSSTGGAYNEQFF
TRBJ2-7 | . | TRBV2 | . | TGTGCCAGCAGTCTTAACTACGAGCAGTACTTC | CASSLNYEQYF
TRBJ1-2 | TRBD1 | TRBV7-2 | few | TGTGCCAGCAGCTTAAAAGGGACAGGGGTAAACTATGGCTACACCTTC | CASSLKGTGVNYGYTF
TRBJ1-5 | TRBD1 | TRBV5-1 | . | TGCGCCAGCAGCCGGACAGGGGGGATCAATCAGCCCCAGCATTTT | CASSRTGGINQPQHF
TRBJ1-1 | TRBD1 | TRBV29-1 | few | TGCAGCGTTGAACAGGGGGCCTTTTTCTTT | CSVEQGAFFF
TRBJ2-2 | TRBD2 | TRBV2 | . | TGTGCCAGCAAAGGGGACGGGGGGAGGACCGGGGAGCTGTTTTTT | CASKGDGGRTGELFF
TRBJ1-4 | TRBD1 | TRBV5-1 | few | TGCGCCAGCAGTCCTTCGACAGGGGGGGAAAAACTGTTTTTT | CASSPSTGGEKLFF
TRBJ2-1 | . | TRBV4-1 | . | TGCGCCAGCAGCCAACGGGAGAGGGTTCCCGAGCAGTTCTTC | CASSQRERVPEQFF
TRBJ1-5 | . | TRBV4-1 | few | TGCGCCAGCAGCCAACAAGGGGCCGGGAATCAGCCCCAGCATTTT | CASSQQGAGNQPQHF
TRBJ2-7 | TRBD1 | TRBV30 | . | TGTGCCTGGATGGGACAGGGTAGTGACGAGCAGTACTTC | CAWMGQGSDEQYF
TRBJ2-1 | . | TRBV19 | few | TGTGCCAGTAGTAACCTAGGTTCCTACAATGAGCAGTTCTTC | CASSNLGSYNEQFF
TRBJ2-7 | TRBD1 | TRBV6-5 | . | TGTGCCAGCAGTGCGGGACAGGGAGTCTACGAGCAGTACTTC | CASSAGQGVYEQYF
TRBJ1-6 | . | TRBV27 | . | TGTGCCAGCAGTTTAGGGACTGGGATTAGTTCACCCCTCCACTTT | CASSLGTGISSPLHF
TRBJ1-1 | . | TRBV25-1 | . | TGTGCCAGCAGGGGGCCGAACACTGAAGCTTTCTTT | CASRGPNTEAFF
TRBJ1-1 | TRBD1 | TRBV5-1 | . | TGCGCCAGCAGCTTGGTCAGGGGGCCCACTGAAGCTTTCTTT | CASSLVRGPTEAFF
TRBJ2-7 | TRBD1 | TRBV6-1 | few | TGTGCCAGCAGGGGTCAAAACAGGGGGCTGTACGAGCAGTACTTC | CASRGQNRGLYEQYF
TRBJ1-2 | . | TRBV27 | . | TGTGCCAGCAGTTCGACAGGTCTCGACTATGGCTACACCTTC | CASSSTGLDYGYTF
TRBJ2-5 | TRBD1 | TRBV9 | few | TGTGCCAGCAGCTTACAGGGGGTCCAGGAGACCCAGTACTTC | CASSLQGVQETQYF
TRBJ2-6 | . | TRBV6-5 | . | TGTGCCAGCAGTTACGCCCCAGGGTCTGGGGCCAACGTCCTGACTTTC | CASSYAPGSGANVLTF
TRBJ2-7 | TRBD1 | TRBV7-9 | few | TGTGCCAGCAGCCCACAGGGGAACCCAGCCGACGAGCAGTACTTC | CASSPQGNPADEQYF
TRBJ2-3 | TRBD1 | TRBV11-2 | few | TGTGCCAGCAGCTTCGGGACAGGGGGCACAGATACGCAGTATTTT | CASSFGTGGTDTQYF
TRBJ1-1 | . | TRBV18 | . | TGTGCCAGCTCACCAGCGGACACTGAAGCTTTCTTT | CASSPADTEAFF
TRBJ2-1 | . | TRBV6-6 | . | TGTGCCAGCAGTTACTCCGGACAGATAAACAATGAGCAGTTCTTC | CASSYSGQINNEQFF
TRBJ2-2 | . | TRBV5-4 | few | TGTGCCAGCAGCTTGGGTCTGAACACCGGGGAGCTGTTTTTT | CASSLGLNTGELFF
TRBJ1-5 | TRBD1 | TRBV4-1 | few | TGCGCCAGCAGCTTTTCCGACAGGGATCAGCCCCAGCATTTT | CASSFSDRDQPQHF
TRBJ2-7 | TRBD1 | TRBV25-1 | . | TGTGCCAGCAGTGGCGGACAGGTCTACGAGCAGTACTTC | CASSGGQVYEQYF
TRBJ1-2 | . | TRBV9 | . | TGTGCCAGCAGCGTAGGGGAGGACTATGGCTACACCTTC | CASSVGEDYGYTF
TRBJ1-2 | TRBD1 | TRBV5-1 | . | TGCGCCAGCAGCCTGGGACAGGACAACTATGGCTACACCTTC | CASSLGQDNYGYTF
TRBJ2-5 | . | TRBV5-1 | few | TGCGCCAGCAGGCAAGGGACTCCTGGGGAGACCCAGTACTTC | CASRQGTPGETQYF
TRBJ1-1 | TRBD1 | TRBV19 | few | TGTGCCAGTAGTAAACGGACAGGGGCGAACACTGAAGCTTTCTTT | CASSKRTGANTEAFF
TRBJ1-1 | TRBD1 | TRBV19 | few | TGTGCCAGTACTGAAGTCGGACAGGACTTCACTGAAGCTTTCTTT | CASTEVGQDFTEAFF
TRBJ2-3 | TRBD1 | TRBV29-1 | . | TGCAGCGGCGACAGGGCAGATACGCAGTATTTT | CSGDRADTQYF
TRBJ2-3 | . | TRBV4-2 | few | TGTGCCAGCAGCCAAGATCGACCTAGCGGCACAGATACGCAGTATTTT | CASSQDRPSGTDTQYF
TRBJ2-1 | TRBD2 | TRBV4-1 | few | TGCGCCAGCAGCCACCCAGCGGGAGGAGGCCAATACAATGAGCAGTTCTTC | CASSHPAGGGQYNEQFF
TRBJ2-2 | . | TRBV27 | few | TGTGCCAGCAGTTCGTCAGGGACGAACACCGGGGAGCTGTTTTTT | CASSSSGTNTGELFF
TRBJ1-5 | . | TRBV30 | few | TGTGCCTGGAGTGTATCGCGGAATCAGCCCCAGCATTTT | CAWSVSRNQPQHF
TRBJ2-1 | TRBD1 | TRBV6-1 | few | TGTGCCAGCTGTCCGGCGGGACAGGGGTACAATGAGCAGTTCTTC | CASCPAGQGYNEQFF
TRBJ2-1 | TRBD2 | TRBV5-1 | few | TGCGCCAGCAGCTCTCGACTAGCGGGAGGCGGGCAGTTCTTC | CASSSRLAGGGQFF
TRBJ2-7 | . | TRBV21-1 | . | TGTGCCAGCAGCTCTAGGACAGGGGGCTACGAGCAGTACTTC | CASSSRTGGYEQYF
TRBJ1-1 | . | TRBV5-6 | few | TGTGCCAGCAGCTTGGCCGGGAGAAGTGAAGCTTTCTTT | CASSLAGRSEAFF
TRBJ2-7 | . | TRBV6-5 | few | TGTGCCAGCAGCAGGAGCGGGACAGGAGACTACGAGCAGTACTTC | CASSRSGTGDYEQYF
TRBJ2-3 | TRBD2 | TRBV5-1 | . | TGCGCCAGCAGCTCCGGACTAGCGGGGGGCCGCAGCACAGATACGCAGTATTTT | CASSSGLAGGRSTDTQYF
TRBJ1-1 | . | TRBV29-1 | few | TGCAGCGTTGAACAGGGAGGGACTGAAGCTTTCTTT | CSVEQGGTEAFF
TRBJ2-5 | . | TRBV30 | few | TGTGCCCGGAGCCAGGGGCTGGAGGAGACCCAGTACTTC | CARSQGLEETQYF
TRBJ2-1 | . | TRBV4-2 | . | TGTGCCAGCAGCCAAGATCCACGGGGGAGCTCCTACAATGAGCAGTTCTTC | CASSQDPRGSSYNEQFF
TRBJ2-1 | TRBD2 | TRBV9 | few | TGTGCCAGCAGCTTCAGGAGCGGGAGGGCCGGGGATGAGCAGTTCTTC | CASSFRSGRAGDEQFF